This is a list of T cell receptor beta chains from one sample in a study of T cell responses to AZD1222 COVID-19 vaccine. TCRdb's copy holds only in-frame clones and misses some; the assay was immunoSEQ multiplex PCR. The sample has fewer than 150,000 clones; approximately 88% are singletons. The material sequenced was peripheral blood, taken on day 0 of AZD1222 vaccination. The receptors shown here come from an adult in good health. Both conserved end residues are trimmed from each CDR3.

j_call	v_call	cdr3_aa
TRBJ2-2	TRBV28	ASSPGQLNTGELF
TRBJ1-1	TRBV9	ASSARGTGMMNTEAF
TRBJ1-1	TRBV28	ASSSQGSRTEAF
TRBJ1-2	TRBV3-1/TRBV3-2	ASSPFGGYGYT
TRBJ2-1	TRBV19	ASSIVLGFGGASHNEQF
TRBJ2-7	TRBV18	ASAGTISYEQY
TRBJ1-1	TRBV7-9	ASSLEGLGGEAF
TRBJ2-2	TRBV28	ASSWDRDRGPNTGELF
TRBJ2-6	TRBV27	ASSLVGEGANVLT
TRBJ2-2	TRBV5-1	ASGTGGNTGELF
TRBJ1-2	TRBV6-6	ASSPQQAPFYGYT
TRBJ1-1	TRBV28	ASSRNTEAF
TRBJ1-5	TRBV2	ASSEGSPNQPQH
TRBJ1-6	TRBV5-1	ASSLGVPGSPLH
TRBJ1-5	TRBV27	ASSLGTSTTPQH
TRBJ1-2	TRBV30	AWSPKAGRVYGYT
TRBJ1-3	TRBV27	ASSPSMGALGNTIY
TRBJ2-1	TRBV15	ATSRDRAAYNEQF
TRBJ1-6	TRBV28	ASITPGTAYNSPLH
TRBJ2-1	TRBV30	AWRTGTSGNEQF